This note documents a single T cell receptor beta chain sequence. Its matching antigen is unknown. These data belong to a study of identifying expanded T cells in peripheral blood. Regarding the study as a whole: Differentially abundant clones: 0.95 to 1.5 between replicates, 16.4 at approximately 13 days, 19 to 20 at four. Variance in clone template counts between roughly two-week samples significantly increased with total template count across all healthy donors.

The trim removed 7 bases at V and 3 bases at J, leaving 10 bases unmatched. CDR1 is MDHEN, CDR2 SYDVKM, per germline. The length of the CDR3 is 15 residues. Method: immunoSEQ multiplex PCR; TCRdb's copy keeps in-frame clones and lacks some. The data show about 100,000 clones, around 90% seen once. Collection occurred without any documented infections or immune events in donors. This sequence joins TRBV28 and TRBJ2-3; TRBD2 matches at 7 bases. The TCR comes from a person aged 18 to 70 in good health. The sample comprised blood. CDR3 residues: CASTPGGGVTDTQYF. CDR3 nucleotides: TGTGCCAGCACCCCTGGGGGGGGAGTGACAGATACGCAGTATTTT.